A single sample gave rise to the 15 T cell receptor beta chains below, sequenced in a study of blood T cell repertoires in COVID-19. Produced via immunoSEQ multiplex PCR; TCRdb's table is partial and in-frame only. The sample lists just over 80,000 clones, about 89% occurring once. Sequencing input: PBMCs or T cells enriched from blood (not recorded which). These receptors came from a woman aged 45-59 years with acute COVID-19.

The CDR3 sequence: CASSPRQDYNEQFF. In DNA, the CDR3 is TGTGCCAGCAGCCCAAGGCAGGATTACAATGAGCAGTTCTTC. The chain has TRBV7-9 and TRBJ2-1; D is unresolved. The CDR3 extends over 14 amino acids. Germline V CDR1 and CDR2: SEHNR, FQNEAQ (reference sequence). V was clipped by 5 bases and J by 4 bases, with 12 bases between them. Full variable domain (remainder filled in from reference TRBV7-9 and TRBJ2-1): DTGVSQNPRHKITKRGQNVTFRCDPISEHNRLYWYRQTLGQGPEFLTYFQNEAQLEKSRLLSDRFSAERPKGSFSTLEIQRTEQGDSAMYLCASSPRQDYNEQFFGPGTRLTVL.

J is TRBJ1-6 and V is TRBV7-2; D uncertain. Looked up from germline, CDR1 is SGHTA and CDR2 is FQGNSA. The CDR3 is 14 amino acids. Deletions cut 3 bases from V and 3 bases from J, with 6 bases between. Here the CDR3 reads CASSFNSYNSPLHF. The CDR3 DNA reads as TGTGCCAGCAGCTTTAACAGCTATAATTCACCCCTCCACTTT.

The chain joins TRBV11-3 to TRBJ2-3, with TRBD1 as a possible D gene (5 bases). CDR1 SGHNT and CDR2 YENEEA come from the germline V gene. This CDR3 region has 15 residues. Deletions cut 5 bases from V and 1 base from J, with 13 bases between. Here the CDR3 DNA reads TGTGCCAGCAGCCCCCTTAGCAGGGGCACAGATACGCAGTATTTT. It translates to CASSPLSRGTDTQYF.

The chain uses TRBV4-1 and TRBJ2-7; D is undetermined. This CDR3 is 14 amino acids long. The germline V gene has CDR1 MGHRA and CDR2 YSYEKL. The germline V and J ends were trimmed by 1 base and 2 bases, with 9 bases remaining between them. The chain's CDR3 is CASSQGRATYEQYF. DNA of the CDR3: TGCGCCAGCAGCCAAGGTCGAGCGACCTACGAGCAGTACTTC.

This chain links TRBV18 with TRBJ1-1; D may be TRBD1 (5 bases). The CDR3 sequence is 16 residues long. Germline CDR1 is KGHSH and CDR2 is LQKENI. The ends were cut back, 3 bases at V and 4 bases at J, with 18 bases in the middle. CDR3 loop: CASSPQTDPVSTEAFF. CDR3 sequence (DNA): TGTGCCAGCTCACCTCAGACAGACCCCGTTAGCACTGAAGCTTTCTTT.

This clone was observed a handful of times. This chain links TRBV4-3 with TRBJ2-3, with 12 positions matching TRBD1. V lost 4 bases to trimming and J lost 5 bases; unmatched junction nucleotides: 10. CDR3 length equals 17 residues. Germline CDR1 LGHNA, CDR2 YSLEER. This CDR3 reads CASSLNPGQGAGDTQYF. CDR3 DNA: TGCGCCAGCAGCCTGAATCCGGGACAGGGGGCGGGAGATACGCAGTATTTT.

The chain is built from TRBV5-1 and TRBJ2-3; TRBD1 aligns across 11 bases. The V segment lost 4 bases and the J segment 6 bases; nucleotides outside the gene matches: 4. CDR3 length equals 14 residues. Germline CDR1 SGHRS, CDR2 YFSETQ. The CDR3 here is CASSLGTGGDTQYF. CDR3 DNA: TGCGCCAGCAGCCTCGGGACAGGGGGGGATACGCAGTATTTT.

The V call is TRBV30, the J call TRBJ2-3; 11 nucleotides match TRBD1. The CDR3 length is 19 residues. The junction had 19 bases not matched to a gene; V was cut back by 8 bases and J by 0 bases. The germline V gene has CDR1 GTSNPN and CDR2 SVGIG (reference sequence). In DNA form, the CDR3 reads TGTGCCCTGGGGCAGAGTACGGGACAGGGGGGGAGGAGCACAGATACGCAGTATTTT. Encoded protein: CALGQSTGQGGRSTDTQYF.

This chain connects TRBV12-3 or TRBV12-4 to TRBJ2-1; D unresolved. Trimming cost V 2 bases and J 6 bases, with 5 bases left between them. The CDR3 totals 12 residues. The CDR3 sequence is CASSLSFNEQFF. In DNA form, the CDR3 reads TGTGCCAGCAGTTTATCATTCAATGAGCAGTTCTTC.

The chain couples TRBV18 to TRBJ1-4, with D tentatively TRBD1 (6 bases). The germline CDR1 and CDR2 sequences are KGHSH and LQKENI. The V and J ends lost 2 bases and 0 bases respectively, with 10 bases between them. The CDR3 spans 16 residues. CDR3 residues: CASSPTGPATNEKLFF. The CDR3 DNA reads TGTGCCAGCTCACCAACAGGGCCCGCAACTAATGAAAAACTGTTTTTT.

In its sample, this clone was seen once. J is TRBJ2-3 and V is TRBV6-1; D is perhaps TRBD1 (5 bases). The germline V gene has CDR1 MNHNS and CDR2 SASEGT. V was trimmed by 1 base and J by 3 bases, leaving 5 bases between them. This CDR3 is built from 13 residues. The CDR3 sequence is CASSEEGTDTQYF. CDR3 nucleotides: TGTGCCAGCAGTGAAGAGGGGACAGATACGCAGTATTTT.

There are a few counts of this clone. This chain joins TRBV28 and TRBJ1-2, with a possible D match to TRBD1 (5 bases). Germline lookup yields CDR1 MDHEN and CDR2 SYDVKM. This CDR3 is 14 amino acids long. V lost 3 bases, J lost 3 bases, and 11 bases lay in between. This chain's CDR3 is CASSFLGRDYGYTF. In DNA form, the CDR3 reads TGTGCCAGCAGTTTTCTGGGCAGGGACTATGGCTACACCTTC.

The rearrangement links TRBV5-1 to TRBJ2-3, with 12 bases lining up with TRBD2. Germline CDR1 SGHRS, CDR2 YFSETQ. The CDR3 loop spans 15 amino acids. After removal of 5 bases from V and 0 bases from J, the junction contained 1 base not matched to a gene. The CDR3 DNA reads as TGCGCCAGCAGAACTAGCGGGAGGAGCACAGATACGCAGTATTTT. This codes for CASRTSGRSTDTQYF.

The CDR3 DNA follows: TGTGCCAGTAGTATCTTTTCGGGGGATAATAGCAATCAGCCCCAGCATTTT. Amino acids: CASSIFSGDNSNQPQHF. The chain uses TRBV19 and TRBJ1-5; D might be TRBD1 (5 bases). The germline gives CDR1 LNHDA, CDR2 SQIVND (reference sequence). This CDR3 is 17 amino acids long. Trimming removed 3 bases at V and 0 bases at J, with 15 bases between. Complete variable domain (other parts from reference TRBV19 and TRBJ1-5): DGGITQSPKYLFRKEGQNVTLSCEQNLNHDAMYWYRQDPGQGLRLIYYSQIVNDFQKGDIAEGYSVSREKKESFPLTVTSAQKNPTAFYLCASSIFSGDNSNQPQHFGDGTRLSIL.

J is TRBJ1-6 and V is TRBV15, with TRBD1 matching 7 bases. V lost 5 bases to trimming and J lost 8 bases; unmatched junction nucleotides: 12. CDR1 and CDR2 (germline): LNHNV, YYDKDF (reference sequence). This CDR3 region has 16 residues. CDR3 coding DNA: TGTGCCACCAGCCAGGGTGCGACAGGGCCGTATTCACCCCTCCACTTT. It yields the protein CATSQGATGPYSPLHF.